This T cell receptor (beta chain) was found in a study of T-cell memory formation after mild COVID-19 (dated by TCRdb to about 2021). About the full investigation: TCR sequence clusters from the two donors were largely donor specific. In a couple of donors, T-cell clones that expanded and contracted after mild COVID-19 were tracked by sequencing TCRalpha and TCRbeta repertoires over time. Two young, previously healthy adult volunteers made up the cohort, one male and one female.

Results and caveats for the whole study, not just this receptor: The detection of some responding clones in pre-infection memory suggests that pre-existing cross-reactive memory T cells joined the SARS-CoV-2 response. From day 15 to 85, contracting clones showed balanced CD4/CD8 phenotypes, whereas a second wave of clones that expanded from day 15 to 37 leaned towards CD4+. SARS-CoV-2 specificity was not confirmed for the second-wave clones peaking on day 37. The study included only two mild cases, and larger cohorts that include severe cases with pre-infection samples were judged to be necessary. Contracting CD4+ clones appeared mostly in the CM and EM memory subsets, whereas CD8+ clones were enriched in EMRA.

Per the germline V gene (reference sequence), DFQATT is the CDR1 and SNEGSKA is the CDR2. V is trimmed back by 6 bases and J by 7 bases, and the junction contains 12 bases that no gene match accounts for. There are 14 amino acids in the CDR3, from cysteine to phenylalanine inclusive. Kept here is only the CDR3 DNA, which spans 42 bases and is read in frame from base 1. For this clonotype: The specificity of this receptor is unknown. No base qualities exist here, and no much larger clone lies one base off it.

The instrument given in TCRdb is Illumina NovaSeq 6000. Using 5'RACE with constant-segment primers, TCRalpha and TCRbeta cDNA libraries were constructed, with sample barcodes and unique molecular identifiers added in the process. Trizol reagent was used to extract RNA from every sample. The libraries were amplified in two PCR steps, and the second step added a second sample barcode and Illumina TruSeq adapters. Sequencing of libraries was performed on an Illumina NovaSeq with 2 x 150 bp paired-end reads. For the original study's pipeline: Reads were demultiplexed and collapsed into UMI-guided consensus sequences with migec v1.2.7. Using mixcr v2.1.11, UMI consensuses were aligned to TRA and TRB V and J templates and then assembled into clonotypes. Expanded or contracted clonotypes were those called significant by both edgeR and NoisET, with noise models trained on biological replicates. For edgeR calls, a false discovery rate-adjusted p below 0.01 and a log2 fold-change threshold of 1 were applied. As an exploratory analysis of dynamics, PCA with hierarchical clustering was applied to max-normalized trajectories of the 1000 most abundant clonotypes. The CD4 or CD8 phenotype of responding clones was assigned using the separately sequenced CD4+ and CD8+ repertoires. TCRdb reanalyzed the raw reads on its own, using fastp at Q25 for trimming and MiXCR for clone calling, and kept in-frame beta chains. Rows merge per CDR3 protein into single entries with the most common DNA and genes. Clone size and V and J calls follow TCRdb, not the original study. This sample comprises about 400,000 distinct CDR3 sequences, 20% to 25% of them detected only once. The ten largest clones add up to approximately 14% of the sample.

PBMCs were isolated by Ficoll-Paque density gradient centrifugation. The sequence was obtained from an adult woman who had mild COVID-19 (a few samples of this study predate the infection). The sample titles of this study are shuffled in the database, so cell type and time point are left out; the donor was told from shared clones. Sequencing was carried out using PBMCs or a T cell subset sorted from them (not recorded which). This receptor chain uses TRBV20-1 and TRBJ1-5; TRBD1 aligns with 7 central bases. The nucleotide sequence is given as TGCAGTGCCGTCCGGACAGGACGGCGGCAGCCCCAGCATTTT. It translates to CSAVRTGRRQPQHF.